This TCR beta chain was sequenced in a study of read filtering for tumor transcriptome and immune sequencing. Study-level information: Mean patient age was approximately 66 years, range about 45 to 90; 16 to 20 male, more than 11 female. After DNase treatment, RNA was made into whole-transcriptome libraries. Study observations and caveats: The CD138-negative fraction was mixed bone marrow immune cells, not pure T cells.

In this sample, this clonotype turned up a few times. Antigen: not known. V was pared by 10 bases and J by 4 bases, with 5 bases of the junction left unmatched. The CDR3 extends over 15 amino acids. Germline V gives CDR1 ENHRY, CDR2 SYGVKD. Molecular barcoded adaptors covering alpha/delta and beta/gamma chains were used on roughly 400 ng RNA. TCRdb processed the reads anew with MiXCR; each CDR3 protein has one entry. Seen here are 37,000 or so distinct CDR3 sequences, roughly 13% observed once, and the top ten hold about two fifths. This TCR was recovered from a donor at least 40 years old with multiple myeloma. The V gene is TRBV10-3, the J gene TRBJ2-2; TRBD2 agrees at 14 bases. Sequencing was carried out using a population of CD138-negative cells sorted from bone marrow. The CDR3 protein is CANQTSGRGTGELFF. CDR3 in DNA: TGTGCCAACCAGACTAGCGGGAGGGGCACCGGGGAGCTGTTTTTT.